This TCR beta chain was found in a study of cytomegalovirus exposure and HLA in healthy donors. 60 Vbeta and 13 Jbeta primers were used in PCR. Produced via immunoSEQ multiplex PCR; TCRdb's table is partial and in-frame only. The top ten hold around 10% of the sample, which has approximately 75,000 clones, roughly 74% seen once. All donors participated as healthy donors of bone marrow. The CDR3 is made up of 11 amino acids. Germline CDR1 is DFQATT and CDR2 is SNEGSKA (reference sequence). Trimming shortened V by 3 bases and J by 2 bases, and 5 bases separated the two germline ends. Sequencing used PBMCs. J is TRBJ2-7 and V is TRBV20-1; D uncertain. The receptor's source is a woman between 55 and 75 years old in good health and CMV-seropositive. The CDR3 reads CSASSTYEQYF. The DNA for the CDR3 is TGCAGTGCTAGTTCAACCTACGAGCAGTACTTC.